Included here is one T cell receptor beta chain sequence, with context. Other DNA sequences in the sample encode the same CDR3. Sequencing was performed with immunoSEQ multiplex PCR; in TCRdb, only in-frame clones are kept and a portion is missing. There are about 2 million clones in the sample; less than 95% occur only once, and 1.2% lies in the top ten. The CDR3 extends over 16 amino acids. Germline CDR1 and CDR2: MNHEY and SMNVEV (reference sequence). Between the trimmed V and J ends, which lost 0 bases and 0 bases, there was a span of 9 bases. Naive CD8 cells, CD45RO-negative and positively selected for CCR7, excluded terminally differentiated effector memory CD45RA+ cells. This sample was taken from a study of shared clonotypes between healthy human individuals.

V and J are TRBV27 and TRBJ2-1; no definite D call. The TCR sequence derives from a man between 18 and 29 years old in good health. Sequences were obtained from naive CD8+ T cells sorted from blood. The CDR3: CASSLSGVSSYNEQFF. DNA for the CDR3: TGTGCCAGCAGTTTATCTGGGGTGAGCTCCTACAATGAGCAGTTCTTC.